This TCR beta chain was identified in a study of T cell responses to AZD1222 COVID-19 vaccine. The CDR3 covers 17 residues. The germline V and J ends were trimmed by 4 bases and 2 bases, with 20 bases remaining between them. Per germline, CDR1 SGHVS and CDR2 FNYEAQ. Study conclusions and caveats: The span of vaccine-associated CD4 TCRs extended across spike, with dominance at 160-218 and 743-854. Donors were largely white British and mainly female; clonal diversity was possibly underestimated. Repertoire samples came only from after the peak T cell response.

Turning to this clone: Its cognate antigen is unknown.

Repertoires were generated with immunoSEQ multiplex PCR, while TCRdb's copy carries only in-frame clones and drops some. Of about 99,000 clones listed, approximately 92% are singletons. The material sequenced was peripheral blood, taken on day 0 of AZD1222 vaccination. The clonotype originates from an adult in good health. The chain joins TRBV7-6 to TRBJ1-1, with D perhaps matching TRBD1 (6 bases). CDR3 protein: CASSSGRATGRNTEAFF. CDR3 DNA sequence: TGTGCCAGCAGCTCCGGTCGCGCGACAGGTAGAAACACTGAAGCTTTCTTT.